Listed below are T cell receptor beta chains from one sample, sequenced in a study of identical twins. Via MiXCR, TCRdb re-called the 5' RACE reads, giving one row per CDR3 protein. The sample carries roughly 1,500,000 distinct CDR3 sequences, roughly 35% recorded once. Sequencing was carried out using cord blood. These receptors were obtained from a newborn girl in good health. Both conserved end residues are part of each CDR3. A D gene is named only where the DNA matches it firmly. A clone size is listed for some rows: how often the clone was seen (once, few, many), or a class if it is expanded.

clone size,J gene,D gene,V gene,CDR3 protein,CDR3 DNA
-,TRBJ2-7,-,TRBV12-3/TRBV12-4,CASKLRESSYEQYF,TGTGCCAGCAAGCTTCGTGAGAGCTCCTACGAGCAGTACTTC
-,TRBJ2-2,-,TRBV7-2,CASSFRTARTGELFF,TGTGCCAGCAGCTTTAGGACTGCGCGGACCGGGGAGCTGTTTTTT
few,TRBJ2-1,-,TRBV6-5,CASSSHRGGSNEQFF,TGTGCCAGCAGTTCTCACAGGGGGGGCTCCAATGAGCAGTTCTTC
few,TRBJ2-3,TRBD2,TRBV5-6,CASSPPWTSVSTDTQYF,TGTGCCAGCAGCCCTCCATGGACTAGCGTCAGCACAGATACGCAGTATTTT
few,TRBJ1-1,TRBD1,TRBV24-1,CATSDLQGGAFF,TGTGCCACCAGTGATTTGCAGGGGGGAGCTTTCTTT
-,TRBJ2-7,TRBD2,TRBV20-1,CSANPSGSYEQYF,TGCAGTGCTAATCCTAGCGGGAGCTACGAGCAGTACTTC
-,TRBJ2-1,-,TRBV12-3/TRBV12-4,CASRVGGSYYNEQFF,TGTGCCAGCAGGGTCGGGGGCTCCTACTACAATGAGCAGTTCTTC
-,TRBJ2-3,TRBD1,TRBV19,CASTPQGSSTDTQYF,TGTGCCAGTACCCCACAGGGGTCTAGCACAGATACGCAGTATTTT
few,TRBJ1-2,-,TRBV20-1,CSAARSLNYGYTF,TGCAGTGCCGCCCGGTCCCTTAACTATGGCTACACCTTC
-,TRBJ2-1,TRBD2,TRBV4-2,CASSHITGTSGIYEQFF,TGTGCCAGCAGCCACATTACCGGGACTAGCGGGATCTATGAGCAGTTCTTC
few,TRBJ2-5,TRBD2,TRBV2,CASSEALAEETQYF,TGTGCCAGCAGTGAAGCCCTAGCGGAAGAGACCCAGTACTTC
few,TRBJ2-7,-,TRBV20-1,CSARDGARSYEQYF,TGCAGTGCTAGAGACGGGGCCCGCTCCTACGAGCAGTACTTC
few,TRBJ2-1,-,TRBV3-1,CASSHGHRPTQFF,TGTGCCAGCAGCCACGGACACCGACCGACCCAGTTCTTC
-,TRBJ1-2,-,TRBV20-1,CSARDGNRVGNYGYTF,TGCAGTGCTAGAGATGGGAACAGGGTAGGAAACTATGGCTACACCTTC
-,TRBJ1-2,-,TRBV12-3/TRBV12-4,CASSLGNRDYGYTF,TGTGCCAGCAGTTTAGGGAACAGGGACTATGGCTACACCTTC
-,TRBJ2-7,-,TRBV29-1,CSVEEWRDEQYF,TGCAGCGTTGAAGAGTGGAGGGATGAGCAGTACTTC
-,TRBJ1-5,TRBD1,TRBV19,CASSINRGRGNQPQHF,TGTGCCAGTAGTATTAACAGGGGGCGCGGCAATCAGCCCCAGCATTTT
many,TRBJ2-1,-,TRBV4-2,CASSQEGGLTYNEQFF,TGTGCCAGCAGCCAAGAGGGGGGACTTACCTACAATGAGCAGTTCTTC
-,TRBJ2-2,-,TRBV11-2,CASSRIAIPNTGELFF,TGTGCCAGCAGCCGAATAGCGATTCCGAACACCGGGGAGCTGTTTTTT
-,TRBJ2-7,-,TRBV5-5,CASSLHGLDLASYNEQYF,TGTGCCAGCAGCTTGCATGGGCTAGACCTGGCCTCCTACAATGAGCAGTACTTC
-,TRBJ2-3,TRBD1,TRBV7-2,CASSVTGEDAQYF,TGTGCCAGCAGCGTTACAGGGGAAGATGCGCAGTATTTT
-,TRBJ2-1,TRBD2,TRBV6-2/TRBV6-3,CASSRPSGGSYNEQFF,TGTGCCAGCAGCCGGCCTAGCGGGGGGTCCTACAATGAGCAGTTCTTC
many,TRBJ2-5,-,TRBV29-1,CSVGGTAKETQYF,TGCAGCGTTGGCGGGACAGCGAAAGAGACCCAGTACTTC
once,TRBJ2-7,TRBD1,TRBV20-1,CSASSRDRAYNEQYF,TGCAGTGCTAGTTCCCGGGACAGGGCCTACAATGAGCAGTACTTC
-,TRBJ2-1,TRBD2,TRBV5-1,CASSLVGTTGYNEQFF,TGCGCCAGCAGCTTGGTCGGGACTACCGGCTACAATGAGCAGTTCTTC
few,TRBJ2-7,TRBD2,TRBV2,CASSEVLAGYNEQYF,TGTGCCAGCAGTGAGGTCCTAGCGGGGTACAATGAGCAGTACTTC
few,TRBJ2-1,TRBD2,TRBV20-1,CSATTATSGTSEQFF,TGCAGTGCTACCACCGCGACTAGCGGGACTAGTGAGCAGTTCTTC
-,TRBJ2-3,TRBD2,TRBV12-3/TRBV12-4,CASSSGLAGGRDTQYF,TGTGCCAGCAGTTCCGGACTAGCGGGAGGGAGAGATACGCAGTATTTT
few,TRBJ2-3,-,TRBV6-2/TRBV6-3,CASIPMGSGTDTQYF,TGTGCCAGCATACCCATGGGTTCAGGCACAGATACGCAGTATTTT
many,TRBJ2-1,-,TRBV7-2,CASSLVLGDEQFF,TGTGCCAGCAGCTTGGTTCTTGGGGATGAGCAGTTCTTC
-,TRBJ1-1,-,TRBV7-8,CASSSRDVDTEAFF,TGTGCCAGCAGCTCACGGGACGTGGACACTGAAGCTTTCTTT
many,TRBJ2-4,-,TRBV20-1,CSARGRHIQYF,TGCAGTGCTAGAGGGAGGCACATTCAGTACTTC
few,TRBJ1-2,TRBD1,TRBV2,CASRLIRQGEGYTF,TGTGCCAGCAGATTGATTCGACAGGGGGAAGGCTACACCTTC
-,TRBJ1-2,TRBD1,TRBV7-9,CASSVPGGDYSIYGYTF,TGTGCCAGCAGCGTTCCAGGGGGCGACTACTCCATCTATGGCTACACCTTC
few,TRBJ2-3,TRBD2,TRBV20-1,CGVRLATSTDTQYF,TGTGGTGTGCGACTAGCGACGAGCACAGATACGCAGTATTTT
-,TRBJ2-1,-,TRBV5-1,CASSLASPYNEQFF,TGCGCCAGCAGCTTGGCCTCTCCCTACAATGAGCAGTTCTTC
few,TRBJ2-1,-,TRBV20-1,CSANSAISYNEQFF,TGCAGTGCTAATTCCGCGATCTCCTACAATGAGCAGTTCTTC
few,TRBJ2-1,-,TRBV3-1,CASSQGPYVFF,TGTGCCAGCAGCCAAGGACCTTATGTGTTCTTC
-,TRBJ1-4,TRBD1,TRBV6-6,CASSPLGGTGAEKLFF,TGTGCCAGCAGCCCCCTAGGCGGGACAGGGGCTGAAAAACTGTTTTTT
-,TRBJ2-5,-,TRBV14,CASSQGVPRGQYF,TGTGCCAGCAGCCAAGGGGTCCCACGGGGGCAGTACTTC